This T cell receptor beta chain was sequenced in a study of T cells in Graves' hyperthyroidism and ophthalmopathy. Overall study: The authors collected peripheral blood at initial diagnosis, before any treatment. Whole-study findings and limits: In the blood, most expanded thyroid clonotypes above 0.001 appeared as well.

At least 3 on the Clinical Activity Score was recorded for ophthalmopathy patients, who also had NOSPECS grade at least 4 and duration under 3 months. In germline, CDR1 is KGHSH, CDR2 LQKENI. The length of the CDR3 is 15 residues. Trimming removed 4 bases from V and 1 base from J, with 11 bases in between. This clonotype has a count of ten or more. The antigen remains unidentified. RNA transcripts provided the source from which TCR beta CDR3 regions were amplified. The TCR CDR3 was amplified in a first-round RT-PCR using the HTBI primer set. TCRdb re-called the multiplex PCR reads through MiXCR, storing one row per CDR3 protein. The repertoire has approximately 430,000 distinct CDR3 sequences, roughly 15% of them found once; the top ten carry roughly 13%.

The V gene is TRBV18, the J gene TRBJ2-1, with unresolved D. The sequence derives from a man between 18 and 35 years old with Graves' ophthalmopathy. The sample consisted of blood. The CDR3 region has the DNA TGTGCCAGCTCACTTCGGGCGATGTCCTACAATGAGCAGTTCTTC. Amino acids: CASSLRAMSYNEQFF.